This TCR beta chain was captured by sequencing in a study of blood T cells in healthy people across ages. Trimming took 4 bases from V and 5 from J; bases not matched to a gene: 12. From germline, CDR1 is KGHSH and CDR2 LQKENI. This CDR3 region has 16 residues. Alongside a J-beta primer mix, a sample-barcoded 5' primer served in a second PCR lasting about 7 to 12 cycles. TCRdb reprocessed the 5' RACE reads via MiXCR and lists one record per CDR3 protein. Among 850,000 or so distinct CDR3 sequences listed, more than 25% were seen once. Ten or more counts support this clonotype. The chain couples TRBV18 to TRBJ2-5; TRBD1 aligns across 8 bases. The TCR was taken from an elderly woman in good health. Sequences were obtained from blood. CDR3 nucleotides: TGTGCCAGCTCACGACGGGACAGGTCCAACCTTGAGACCCAGTACTTC. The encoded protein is CASSRRDRSNLETQYF.